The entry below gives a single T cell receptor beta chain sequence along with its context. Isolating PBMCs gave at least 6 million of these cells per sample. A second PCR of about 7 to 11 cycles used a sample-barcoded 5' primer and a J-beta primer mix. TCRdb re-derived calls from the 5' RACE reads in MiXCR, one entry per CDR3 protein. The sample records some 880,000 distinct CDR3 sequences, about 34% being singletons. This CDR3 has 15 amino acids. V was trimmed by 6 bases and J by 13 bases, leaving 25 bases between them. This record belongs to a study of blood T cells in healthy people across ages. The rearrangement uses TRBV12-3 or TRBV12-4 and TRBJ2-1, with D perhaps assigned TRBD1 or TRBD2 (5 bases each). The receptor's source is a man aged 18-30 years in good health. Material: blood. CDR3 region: CASSPGPIQGETQFF. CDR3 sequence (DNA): TGTGCCAGCAGCCCGGGACCCATCCAGGGAGAGACCCAGTTCTTC.